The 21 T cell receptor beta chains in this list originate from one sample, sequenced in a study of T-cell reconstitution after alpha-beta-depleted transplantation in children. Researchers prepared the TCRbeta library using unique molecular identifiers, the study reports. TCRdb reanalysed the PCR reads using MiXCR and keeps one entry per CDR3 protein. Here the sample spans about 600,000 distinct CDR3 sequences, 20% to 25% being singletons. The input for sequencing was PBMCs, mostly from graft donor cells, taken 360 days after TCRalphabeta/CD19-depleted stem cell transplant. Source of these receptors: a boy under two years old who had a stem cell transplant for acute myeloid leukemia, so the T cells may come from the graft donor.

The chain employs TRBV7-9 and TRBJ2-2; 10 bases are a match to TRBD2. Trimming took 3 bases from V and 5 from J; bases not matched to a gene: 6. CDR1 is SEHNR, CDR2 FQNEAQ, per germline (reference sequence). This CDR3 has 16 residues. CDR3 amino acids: CASSFRTSGSTGELFF. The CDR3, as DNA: TGTGCCAGCAGCTTCCGGACTAGCGGAAGTACCGGGGAGCTGTTTTTT.

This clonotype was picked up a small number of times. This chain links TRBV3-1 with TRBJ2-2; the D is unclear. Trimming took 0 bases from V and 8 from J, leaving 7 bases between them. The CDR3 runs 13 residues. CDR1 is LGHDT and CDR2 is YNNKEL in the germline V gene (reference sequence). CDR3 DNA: TGTGCCAGCAGCCAAGATCATGGTGGGGAGCTGTTTTTT. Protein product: CASSQDHGGELFF. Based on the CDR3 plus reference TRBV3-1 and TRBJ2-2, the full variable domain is DTAVSQTPKYLVTQMGNDKSIKCEQNLGHDTMYWYKQDSKKFLKIMFSYNNKELIINETVPNRFSPKSPDKAHLNLHINSLELGDSAVYFCASSQDHGGELFFGEGSRLTVL.

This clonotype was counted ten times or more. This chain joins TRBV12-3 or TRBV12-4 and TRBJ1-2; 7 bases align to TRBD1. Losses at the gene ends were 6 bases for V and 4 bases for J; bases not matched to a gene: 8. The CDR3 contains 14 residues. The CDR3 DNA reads TGTGCCAGCAGAACCGGGACAGACGCCTATGGCTACACCTTC. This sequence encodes CASRTGTDAYGYTF.

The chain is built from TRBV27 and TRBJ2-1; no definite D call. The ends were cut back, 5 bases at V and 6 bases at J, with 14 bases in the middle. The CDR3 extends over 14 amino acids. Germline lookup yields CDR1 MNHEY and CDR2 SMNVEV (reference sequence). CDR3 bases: TGTGCCAGCAGTCCGGCGGCCCTAGGCAATGAGCAGTTCTTC. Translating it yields CASSPAALGNEQFF.

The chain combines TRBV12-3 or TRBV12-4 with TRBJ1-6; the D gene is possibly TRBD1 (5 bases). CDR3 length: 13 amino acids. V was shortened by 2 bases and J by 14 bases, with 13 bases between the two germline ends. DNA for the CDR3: TGTGCCAGCAGTTTAACCAGGGCGGGCACCCTCCACTTT. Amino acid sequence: CASSLTRAGTLHF.

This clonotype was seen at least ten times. DNA of the CDR3: TGCAGTGCAGCGGGACTAGACTACCTTGTAGAGACCCAGTACTTC. Its protein product is CSAAGLDYLVETQYF. The chain combines TRBV20-1 with TRBJ2-5; TRBD2 agrees at 8 bases. Germline V CDR1 and CDR2: DFQATT, SNEGSKA (reference sequence). The CDR3 is 15 amino acids. J gave up 4 bases and V 6 bases, and 13 bases lay outside the gene matches.

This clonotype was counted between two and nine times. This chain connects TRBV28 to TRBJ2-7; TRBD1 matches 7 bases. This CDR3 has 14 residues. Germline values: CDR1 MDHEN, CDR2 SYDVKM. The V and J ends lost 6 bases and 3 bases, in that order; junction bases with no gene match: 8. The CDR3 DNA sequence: TGTGCCAGCAGGCCAGGGGGTTCCGACTACGAGCAGTACGTC. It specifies CASRPGGSDYEQYV.

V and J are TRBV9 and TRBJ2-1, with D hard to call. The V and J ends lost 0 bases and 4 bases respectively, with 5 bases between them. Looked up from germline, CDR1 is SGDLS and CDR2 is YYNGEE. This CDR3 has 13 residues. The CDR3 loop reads CASSVGVYNEQFF. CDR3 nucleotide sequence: TGTGCCAGCAGCGTAGGGGTGTACAATGAGCAGTTCTTC.

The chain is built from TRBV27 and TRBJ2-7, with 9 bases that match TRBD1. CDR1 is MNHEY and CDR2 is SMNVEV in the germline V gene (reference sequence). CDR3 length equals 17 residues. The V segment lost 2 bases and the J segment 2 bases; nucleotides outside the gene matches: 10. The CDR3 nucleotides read TGTGCCAGCAGTTTAACGACAGGGGGTTCCTACACCTACGAGCAGTACTTC. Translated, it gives CASSLTTGGSYTYEQYF.

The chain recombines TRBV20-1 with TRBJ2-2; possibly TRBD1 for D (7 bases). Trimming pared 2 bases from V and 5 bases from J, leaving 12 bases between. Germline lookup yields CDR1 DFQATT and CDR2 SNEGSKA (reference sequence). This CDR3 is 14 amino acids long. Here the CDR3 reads CSARPTGRTGELFF. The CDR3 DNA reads TGCAGTGCTAGACCGACAGGGAGGACCGGGGAGCTGTTTTTT.

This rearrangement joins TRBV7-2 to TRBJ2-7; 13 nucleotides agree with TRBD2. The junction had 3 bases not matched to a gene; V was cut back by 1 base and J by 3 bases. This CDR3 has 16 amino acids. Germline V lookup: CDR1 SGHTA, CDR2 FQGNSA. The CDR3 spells CASSLEGTSGDYEQYF. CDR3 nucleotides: TGTGCCAGCAGCTTAGAGGGGACTAGCGGGGACTACGAGCAGTACTTC.

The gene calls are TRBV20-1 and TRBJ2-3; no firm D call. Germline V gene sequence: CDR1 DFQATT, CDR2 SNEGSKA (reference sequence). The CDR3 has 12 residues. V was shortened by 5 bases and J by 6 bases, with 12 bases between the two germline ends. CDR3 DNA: TGCAGTGCTGAATACACTGAGGATACGCAGTATTTT. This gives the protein CSAEYTEDTQYF.

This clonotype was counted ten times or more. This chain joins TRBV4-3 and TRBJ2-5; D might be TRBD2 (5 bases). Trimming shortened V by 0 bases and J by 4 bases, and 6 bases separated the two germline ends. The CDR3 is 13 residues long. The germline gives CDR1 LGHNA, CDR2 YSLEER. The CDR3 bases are TGCGCCAGCAGCCAAGATGGGAGAGAGACCCAGTACTTC. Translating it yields CASSQDGRETQYF.

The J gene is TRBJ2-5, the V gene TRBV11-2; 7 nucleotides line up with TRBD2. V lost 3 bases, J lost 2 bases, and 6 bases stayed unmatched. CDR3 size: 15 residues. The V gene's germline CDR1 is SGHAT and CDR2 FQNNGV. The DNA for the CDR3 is TGTGCCAGCAGCTTCAAGCGGGGCCTACAAGAGACCCAGTACTTC. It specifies CASSFKRGLQETQYF. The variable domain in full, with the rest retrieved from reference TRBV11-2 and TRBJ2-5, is EAGVAQSPRYKIIEKRQSVAFWCNPISGHATLYWYQQILGQGPKLLIQFQNNGVVDDSQLPKDRFSAERLKGVDSTLKIQPAKLEDSAVYLCASSFKRGLQETQYFGPGTRLLVL.

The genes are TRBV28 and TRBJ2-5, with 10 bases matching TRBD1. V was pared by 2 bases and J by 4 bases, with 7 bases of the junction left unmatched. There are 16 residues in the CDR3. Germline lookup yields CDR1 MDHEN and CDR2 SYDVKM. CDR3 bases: TGTGCCAGCAGTTTACAGGGACAGGGGACCCGAGAGACCCAGTACTTC. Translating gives CASSLQGQGTRETQYF. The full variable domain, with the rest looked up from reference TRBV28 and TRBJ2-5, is DVKVTQSSRYLVKRTGEKVFLECVQDMDHENMFWYRQDPGLGLRLIYFSYDVKMKEKGDIPEGYSVSREKKERFSLILESASTNQTSMYLCASSLQGQGTRETQYFGPGTRLLVL.

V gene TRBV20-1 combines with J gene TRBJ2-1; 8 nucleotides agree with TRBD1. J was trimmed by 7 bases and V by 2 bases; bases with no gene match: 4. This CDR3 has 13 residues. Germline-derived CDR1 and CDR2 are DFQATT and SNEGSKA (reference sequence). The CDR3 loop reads CSARQGALNEQFF. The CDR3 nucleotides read TGCAGTGCTAGACAGGGGGCGCTGAATGAGCAGTTCTTC.

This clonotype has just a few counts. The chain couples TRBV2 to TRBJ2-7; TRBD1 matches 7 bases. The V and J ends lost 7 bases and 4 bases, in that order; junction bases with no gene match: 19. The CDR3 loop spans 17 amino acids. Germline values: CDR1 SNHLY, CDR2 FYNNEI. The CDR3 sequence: CASIQGQFVYRVYEQYF. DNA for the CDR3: TGTGCCAGCATCCAGGGACAGTTTGTGTATCGGGTTTACGAGCAGTACTTC.

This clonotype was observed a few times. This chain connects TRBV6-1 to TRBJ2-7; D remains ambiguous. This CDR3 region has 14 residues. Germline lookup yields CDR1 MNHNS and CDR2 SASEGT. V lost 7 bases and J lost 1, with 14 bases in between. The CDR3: CASKQAPSSYEQYV. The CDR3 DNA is TGTGCCAGCAAGCAGGCACCCTCATCCTACGAGCAGTACGTC.

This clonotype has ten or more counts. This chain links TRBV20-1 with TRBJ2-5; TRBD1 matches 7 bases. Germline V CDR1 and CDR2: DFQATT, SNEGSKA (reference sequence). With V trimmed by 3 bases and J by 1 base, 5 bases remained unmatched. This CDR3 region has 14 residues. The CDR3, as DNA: TGCAGTGCTAGGAAAGACAGGGCCCAAGAGACCCAGTACTTC. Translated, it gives CSARKDRAQETQYF.

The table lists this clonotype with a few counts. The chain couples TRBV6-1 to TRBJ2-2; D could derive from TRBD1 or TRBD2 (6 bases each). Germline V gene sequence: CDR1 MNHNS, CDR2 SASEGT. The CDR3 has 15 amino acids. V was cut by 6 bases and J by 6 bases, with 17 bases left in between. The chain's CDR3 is CASSSSGGAAGELFF. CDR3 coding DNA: TGTGCCAGCAGCAGCTCCGGGGGCGCGGCCGGGGAGCTGTTTTTT.

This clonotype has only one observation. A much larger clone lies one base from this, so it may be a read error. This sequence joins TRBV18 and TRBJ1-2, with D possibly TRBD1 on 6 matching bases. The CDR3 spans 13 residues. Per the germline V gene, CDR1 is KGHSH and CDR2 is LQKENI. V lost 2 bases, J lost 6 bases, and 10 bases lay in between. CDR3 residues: CASSPYRVDGYTF. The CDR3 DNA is TGTGCCAGCTCACCATACAGGGTGGATGGCTACACCTTC.